The sequence of this TCR beta chain was determined in a study of blood T cell repertoires in COVID-19. Study at large: The United States, Italy and Spain provided the acute and convalescent COVID-19 samples. The analysed material was cDNA or gDNA that came from T cells, B-cell-depleted T cells, or PBMCs.

Authors' data handling: Nucleated cell number was recorded as an estimate derived from reference gene primer amplification. Measured with immunoSEQ multiplex PCR; TCRdb has only the in-frame clones, and not every one. V, J and clone size are those of that table, while D and trimming were read from the DNA. This table has 95,000 to 150,000 clones, roughly four fifths appearing once. The germline gives CDR1 MGHDK, CDR2 SYGVNS. There are 15 residues in the CDR3. With V trimmed by 4 bases and J by 1 base, 3 bases remained unmatched. Material: peripheral blood. The chain couples TRBV25-1 to TRBJ1-3, with 8 bases fitting TRBD1. This clonotype was sampled from a human donor in a cohort sampled during active COVID-19. The CDR3 reads CASSARQGSGNTIYF. CDR3 DNA sequence: TGTGCCAGCAGTGCACGACAGGGGTCTGGAAACACCATATATTTT.